Here is one T cell receptor (beta chain) with its context. The antigen is undetermined. The sample's treatment: roughly 20 received Ad26.COV2.S at low or high dose, single or two shots; roughly five received placebo; per-sample allocation not given. Sampling was performed 63 days after the first vaccine or placebo injection. In Boston, the donor was an adult between 18-55 years of age. This entry is derived from a study of Ad26.COV2.S vaccination and SARS-CoV-2 variants. The overall study: Administration of Ad26.COV2.S was intramuscular, either once or twice 56 days apart.

Study results and limitations: Responses of spike-specific T cells (both CD8+ and CD4+) reportedly showed substantial breadth after vaccination. Placebo recipients and vaccine recipients were similar in non-spike TCR breadth.

Clones were sequenced by immunoSEQ multiplex PCR, and TCRdb holds only the in-frame ones, with some missing. The repertoire consists of 410,000 or so clones, with about nine tenths occurring once and the leading ten covering approximately 1.6%. CDR1 and CDR2 from the germline V gene are LNHNV and YYDKDF (reference sequence). The CDR3 runs to 14 residues. The V gene lost 0 bases and the J gene lost 3 bases, with 5 bases spanning the gap. This receptor was identified in a person between 18 and 59 years old who received the Ad26.COV2.S COVID-19 vaccine or a placebo. The sequenced sample was peripheral blood, obtained in a trial of Ad26.COV2.S vaccine versus placebo. This chain connects TRBV15 to TRBJ2-2, with unresolved D. Here the CDR3 DNA reads TGTGCCACCAGCAGAGACCAAGACACCGGGGAGCTGTTTTTT. It is translated as CATSRDQDTGELFF.